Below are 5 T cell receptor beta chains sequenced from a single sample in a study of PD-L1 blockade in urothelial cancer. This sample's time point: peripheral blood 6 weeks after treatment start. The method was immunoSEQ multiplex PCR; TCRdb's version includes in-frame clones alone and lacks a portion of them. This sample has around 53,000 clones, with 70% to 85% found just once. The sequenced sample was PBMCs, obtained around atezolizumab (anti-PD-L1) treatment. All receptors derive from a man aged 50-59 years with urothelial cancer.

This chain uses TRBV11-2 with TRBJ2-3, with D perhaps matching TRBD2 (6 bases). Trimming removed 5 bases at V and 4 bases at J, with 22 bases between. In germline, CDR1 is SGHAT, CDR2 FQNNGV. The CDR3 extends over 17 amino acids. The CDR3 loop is CASSLYLGQGGADTQYF. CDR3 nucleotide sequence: TGTGCCAGCAGCCTATACCTGGGGCAGGGAGGAGCAGATACGCAGTATTTT.

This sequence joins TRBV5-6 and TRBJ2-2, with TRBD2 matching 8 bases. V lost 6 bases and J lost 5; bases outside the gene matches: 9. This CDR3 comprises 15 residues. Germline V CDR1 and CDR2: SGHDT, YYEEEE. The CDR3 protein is CASKELAAGTGELFF. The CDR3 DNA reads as TGTGCCAGCAAGGAACTAGCGGCCGGTACCGGGGAGCTGTTTTTT.

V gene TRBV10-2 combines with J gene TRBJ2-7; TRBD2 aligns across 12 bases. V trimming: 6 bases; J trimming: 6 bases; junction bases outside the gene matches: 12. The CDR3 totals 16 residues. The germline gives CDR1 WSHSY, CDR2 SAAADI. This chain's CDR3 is CASREDRLAGVGEQYF. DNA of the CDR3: TGCGCCAGCAGGGAAGACAGACTAGCGGGAGTCGGCGAGCAGTACTTC.

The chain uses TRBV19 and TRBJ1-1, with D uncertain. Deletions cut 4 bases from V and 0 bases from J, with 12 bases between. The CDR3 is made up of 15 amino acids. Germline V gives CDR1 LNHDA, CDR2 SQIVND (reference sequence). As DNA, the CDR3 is TGTGCCAGTAGTAGAGGGCTGATAATGAACACTGAAGCTTTCTTT. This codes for CASSRGLIMNTEAFF.

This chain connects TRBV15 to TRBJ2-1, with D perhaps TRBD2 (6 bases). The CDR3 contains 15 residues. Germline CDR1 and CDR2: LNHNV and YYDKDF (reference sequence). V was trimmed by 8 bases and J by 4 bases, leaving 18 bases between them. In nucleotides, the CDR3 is TGTGCCACCGGGACTCGGGCCGCCGGGTACAATGAGCAGTTCTTC. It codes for CATGTRAAGYNEQFF.